One sample yielded the 20 T cell receptor beta chains listed below, sequenced in a study of CD8+ T cells in alopecia areata. It was cDNA, reverse transcribed from extracted RNA, that served as the sequencing template. Assay: immunoSEQ multiplex PCR; the TCRdb copy retains only in-frame clones and omits some. In the table there are about 150,000 clones, around 86% of which are singletons. Sample: CD8+ T cells sorted from blood, taken at week 0. Receptors originate from a human donor with alopecia areata.

CDR3 DNA sequence: TGCAGCGTGAAGGACACTACGAACACCGGGGAGCTGTTTTTT. Its translation: CSVKDTTNTGELFF. The chain links TRBV29-1 to TRBJ2-2; maybe TRBD1 (5 bases). CDR1 and CDR2 (germline): SQVTM, ANQGSEA. The CDR3 loop spans 14 amino acids. The V gene lost 6 bases and the J gene lost 0 bases, with 11 bases spanning the gap.

This clone came up a few times. The CDR3 spells CASSPDTGELFF. CDR3 coding DNA: TGTGCCAGCAGCCCGGACACCGGGGAGCTGTTTTTT. The chain links TRBV5-6 to TRBJ2-2, with D unresolved. Germline CDR1 is SGHDT and CDR2 is YYEEEE. Deletions cut 4 bases from V and 3 bases from J, with 4 bases between. This CDR3 has 12 amino acids.

CDR3 loop: CASSHRDYNEQFF. As DNA, the CDR3 is TGTGCCAGCAGCCACCGGGACTACAATGAGCAGTTCTTC. The chain is built from TRBV5-4 and TRBJ2-1, with D maybe TRBD2 (5 bases). The CDR3 extends over 13 amino acids. Germline loops: CDR1 SGHNT, CDR2 YYREEE (reference sequence). V dropped 4 bases and J dropped 3 bases, with 8 bases sitting between them. The full variable domain, its missing parts supplied by reference TRBV5-4 and TRBJ2-1, is ETGVTQSPTHLIKTRGQQVTLRCSSQSGHNTVSWYQQALGQGPQFIFQYYREEENGRGNFPPRFSGLQFPNYSSELNVNALELDDSALYLCASSHRDYNEQFFGPGTRLTVL.

This rearrangement joins TRBV19 to TRBJ2-2, with 7 bases matching TRBD1. The junction had 12 bases not matched to a gene; V was cut back by 4 bases and J by 10 bases. The germline V gene has CDR1 LNHDA and CDR2 SQIVND (reference sequence). The CDR3 length is 15 residues. The CDR3: CASSTAAGGSEELFF. The CDR3 DNA reads as TGTGCCAGTAGTACCGCGGCAGGGGGTTCTGAGGAGCTGTTTTTT.

V gene TRBV30 combines with J gene TRBJ2-7, with a tentative D call TRBD1 (6 bases). CDR1 GTSNPN and CDR2 SVGIG come from the germline V gene (reference sequence). The CDR3 spans 14 residues. V gave up 5 bases and J gave up 0 bases, with 14 bases separating them. CDR3 nucleotides: TGTGCCTGGTCCATTTACAGGGACTCCTACGAGCAGTACTTC. Its translation is CAWSIYRDSYEQYF.

The V and J genes are TRBV9 and TRBJ2-7, with a weak D call TRBD1 (6 bases). The V end was cut by 0 bases, the J end by 3 bases, with 7 bases between. Germline V gives CDR1 SGDLS, CDR2 YYNGEE. The CDR3 is 13 amino acids. The CDR3 protein is CASSVETGYEQYF. CDR3 nucleotides: TGTGCCAGCAGCGTAGAGACAGGCTACGAGCAGTACTTC.

CDR3 sequence reads: CASSEIAGDTQYF. The CDR3 coding sequence is TGTGCCAGCAGCGAAATAGCGGGAGATACGCAGTATTTT. V and J are TRBV14 and TRBJ2-3, with 7 bases matching TRBD2. Germline loops: CDR1 SGHDN, CDR2 FVKESK. V lost 5 bases and J lost 5; bases outside the gene matches: 4. This CDR3 region has 13 residues.

This chain joins TRBV7-9 and TRBJ2-1, with TRBD2 matching 13 bases. The CDR3 is 14 amino acids. CDR1 SEHNR and CDR2 FQNEAQ come from the germline V gene (reference sequence). V trimming: 8 bases; J trimming: 12 bases; junction bases outside the gene matches: 10. CDR3 coding DNA: TGTGCCAGCGAAGGGACTAGCGGGATTACGGCGCAGTTCTTC. Translating it yields CASEGTSGITAQFF.

The chain links TRBV5-1 to TRBJ2-3; possibly TRBD1 or TRBD2 for D (6 bases each). CDR1 SGHRS and CDR2 YFSETQ come from the germline V gene. V was trimmed by 7 bases and J by 2 bases, leaving 20 bases between them. The CDR3 runs to 16 residues. DNA of the CDR3: TGCGCCAGCTTCCCGGACAGCGCGGGGTACACAGATACGCAGTATTTT. Protein sequence: CASFPDSAGYTDTQYF.

This chain uses TRBV5-1 with TRBJ1-1, with a tentative D call TRBD1 (6 bases). This CDR3 has 13 amino acids. Trimming left V 3 bases short and J 8 bases short, with 14 bases between. Germline V CDR1 and CDR2: SGHRS, YFSETQ. The DNA of the CDR3 is TGCGCCAGCAGCTCAGGGACACCCTCGGAAGCTTTCTTT. Translating it yields CASSSGTPSEAFF.

The gene calls are TRBV27 and TRBJ2-3; D may be TRBD1 (6 bases). Deletions cut 7 bases from V and 0 bases from J, with 20 bases between. CDR1 MNHEY and CDR2 SMNVEV come from the germline V gene (reference sequence). CDR3 size: 17 residues. The DNA for the CDR3 is TGTGCCAGCATGTGGACAGCACTTAAAAAAAGCACAGATACGCAGTATTTT. Protein: CASMWTALKKSTDTQYF.

The gene calls are TRBV5-6 and TRBJ1-6; TRBD1 might be the D (5 bases). Trimming pared 4 bases from V and 4 bases from J, leaving 15 bases between. The CDR3 is 16 residues long. Per germline, CDR1 SGHDT and CDR2 YYEEEE. CDR3 nucleotides: TGTGCCAGCAGCCTAAGGCGGGGCGGGTATAATTCACCCCTCCACTTT. Translated, it gives CASSLRRGGYNSPLHF.

J is TRBJ2-1 and V is TRBV4-1; 11 bases map to TRBD2. The CDR3 has 16 residues. CDR1 is MGHRA, CDR2 YSYEKL, per germline. V lost 5 bases, J lost 5 bases, and 8 bases stayed unmatched. The CDR3 DNA is TGCGCCAGCAGCAAAAGTAGCGGGAGGGATAACAATGAGCAGTTCTTC. It codes for CASSKSSGRDNNEQFF.

This sequence joins TRBV4-1 and TRBJ1-5; D gene unclear. CDR1 is MGHRA and CDR2 is YSYEKL in the germline V gene. The CDR3 is made up of 15 amino acids. Trimming took off 4 bases at V and 5 bases at J, with 15 bases between the two ends. CDR3 bases: TGCGCCAGCAGCCTGAGCAGCGAGCGATATCAGCCCCAGCATTTT. Its translation: CASSLSSERYQPQHF.

This chain connects TRBV7-9 to TRBJ2-7, with TRBD1 matching 11 bases. Germline assignment: CDR1 SEHNR and CDR2 FQNEAQ (reference sequence). This CDR3 has 14 amino acids. V trimming: 4 bases; J trimming: 5 bases; junction bases outside the gene matches: 4. In nucleotides, the CDR3 is TGTGCCAGCAGCTCCTGGACAGGGGGCGACGAGCAGTACTTC. It yields the protein CASSSWTGGDEQYF.

J is TRBJ1-1 and V is TRBV4-1; unclear D gene. The ends were cut back, 1 base at V and 2 bases at J, with 8 bases in the middle. The CDR3 is made up of 14 amino acids. Germline V gene sequence: CDR1 MGHRA, CDR2 YSYEKL. The CDR3 loop reads CASSQVSGNTEAFF. The DNA for the CDR3 is TGCGCCAGCAGCCAAGTGTCGGGAAACACTGAAGCTTTCTTT.

CDR3: CASSPLGEGGVHEQYF. CDR3 in DNA: TGTGCCAGCAGCCCCTTAGGGGAGGGCGGGGTTCACGAGCAGTACTTC. V is TRBV27 and J is TRBJ2-7, with 7 bases fitting TRBD2. V shed 6 bases, J shed 5 bases, and the junction held 16 bases outside the gene matches. Germline V gives CDR1 MNHEY, CDR2 SMNVEV (reference sequence). The length of the CDR3 is 16 residues.

The chain has TRBV5-6 and TRBJ2-5; 10 bases align to TRBD2. The CDR3 covers 16 residues. The germline V gene encodes CDR1 SGHDT and CDR2 YYEEEE. V lost 2 bases to trimming and J lost 0 bases; unmatched junction nucleotides: 4. CDR3: CASSFRLAGDQETQYF. As DNA, the CDR3 is TGTGCCAGCAGCTTCAGGCTAGCGGGAGACCAAGAGACCCAGTACTTC.

The V and J genes are TRBV10-2 and TRBJ1-5, with TRBD1 matching 9 bases. There are 14 residues in the CDR3. V dropped 6 bases and J dropped 2; count of bases not matched to a gene: 2. Germline CDR1 and CDR2: WSHSY and SAAADI. CDR3 nucleotides: TGCGCCAGCAGCAGGGACAGGGGCAATCAGCCCCAGCATTTT. Protein sequence: CASSRDRGNQPQHF.

J is TRBJ1-1 and V is TRBV4-1; D is unresolved. V dropped 1 base and J dropped 6 bases, with 9 bases sitting between them. In germline, CDR1 is MGHRA, CDR2 YSYEKL. The CDR3 is 13 residues long. CDR3 in amino acids: CASSQGGRAEAFF. CDR3 DNA sequence: TGCGCCAGCAGCCAAGGGGGAAGGGCTGAAGCTTTCTTT.